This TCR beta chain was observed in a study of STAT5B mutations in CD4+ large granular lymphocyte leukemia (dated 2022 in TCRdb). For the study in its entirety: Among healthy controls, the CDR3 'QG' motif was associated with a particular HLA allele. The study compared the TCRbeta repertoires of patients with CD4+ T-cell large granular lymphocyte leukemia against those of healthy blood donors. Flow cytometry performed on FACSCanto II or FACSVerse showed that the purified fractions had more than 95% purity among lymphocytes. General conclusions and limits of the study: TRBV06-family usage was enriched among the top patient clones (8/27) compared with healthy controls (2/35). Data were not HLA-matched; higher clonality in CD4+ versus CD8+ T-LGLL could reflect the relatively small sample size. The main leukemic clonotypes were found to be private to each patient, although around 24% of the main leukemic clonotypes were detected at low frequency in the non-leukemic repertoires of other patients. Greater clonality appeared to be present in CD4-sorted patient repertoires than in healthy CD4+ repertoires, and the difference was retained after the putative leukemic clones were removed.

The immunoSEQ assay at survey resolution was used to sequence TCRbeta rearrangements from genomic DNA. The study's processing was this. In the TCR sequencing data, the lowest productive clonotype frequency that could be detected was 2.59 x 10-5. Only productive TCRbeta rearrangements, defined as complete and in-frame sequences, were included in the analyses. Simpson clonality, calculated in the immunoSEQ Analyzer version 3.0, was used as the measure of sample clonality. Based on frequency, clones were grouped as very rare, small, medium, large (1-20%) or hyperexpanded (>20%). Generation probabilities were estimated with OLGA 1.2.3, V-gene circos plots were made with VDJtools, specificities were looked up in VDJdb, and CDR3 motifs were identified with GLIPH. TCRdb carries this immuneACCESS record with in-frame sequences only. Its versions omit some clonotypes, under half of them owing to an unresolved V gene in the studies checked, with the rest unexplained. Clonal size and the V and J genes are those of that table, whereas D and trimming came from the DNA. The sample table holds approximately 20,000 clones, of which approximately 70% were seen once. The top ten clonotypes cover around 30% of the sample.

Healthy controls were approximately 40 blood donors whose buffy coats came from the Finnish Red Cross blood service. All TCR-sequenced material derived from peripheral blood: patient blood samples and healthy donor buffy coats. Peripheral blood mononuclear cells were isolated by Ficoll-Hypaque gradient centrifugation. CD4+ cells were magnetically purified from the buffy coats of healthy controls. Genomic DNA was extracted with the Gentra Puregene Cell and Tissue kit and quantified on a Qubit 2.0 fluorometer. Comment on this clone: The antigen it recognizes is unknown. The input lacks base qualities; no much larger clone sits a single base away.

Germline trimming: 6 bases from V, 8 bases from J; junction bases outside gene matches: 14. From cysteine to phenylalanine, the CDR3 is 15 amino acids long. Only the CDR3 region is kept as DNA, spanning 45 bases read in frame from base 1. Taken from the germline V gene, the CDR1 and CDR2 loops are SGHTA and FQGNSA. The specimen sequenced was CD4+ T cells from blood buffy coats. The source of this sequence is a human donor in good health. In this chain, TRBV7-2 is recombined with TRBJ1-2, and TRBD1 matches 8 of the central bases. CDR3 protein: CASSSTGERREGYTF. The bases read TGTGCCAGCAGTTCGACAGGGGAGAGGCGTGAAGGCTACACCTTC.